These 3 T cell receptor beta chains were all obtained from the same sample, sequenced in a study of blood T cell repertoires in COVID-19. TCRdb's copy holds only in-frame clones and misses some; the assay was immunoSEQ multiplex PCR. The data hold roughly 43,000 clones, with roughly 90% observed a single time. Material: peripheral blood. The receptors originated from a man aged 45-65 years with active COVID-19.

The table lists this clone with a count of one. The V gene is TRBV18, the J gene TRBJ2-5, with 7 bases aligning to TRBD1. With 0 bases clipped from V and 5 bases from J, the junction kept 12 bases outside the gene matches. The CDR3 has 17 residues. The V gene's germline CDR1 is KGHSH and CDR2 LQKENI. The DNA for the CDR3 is TGTGCCAGCTCACCACCTACCGGTAACAGGGGTCAGGAGACCCAGTACTTC. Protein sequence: CASSPPTGNRGQETQYF. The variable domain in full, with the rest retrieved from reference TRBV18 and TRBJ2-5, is NAGVMQNPRHLVRRRGQEARLRCSPMKGHSHVYWYRQLPEEGLKFMVYLQKENIIDESGMPKERFSAEFPKEGPSILRIQQVVRGDSAAYFCASSPPTGNRGQETQYFGPGTRLLVL.

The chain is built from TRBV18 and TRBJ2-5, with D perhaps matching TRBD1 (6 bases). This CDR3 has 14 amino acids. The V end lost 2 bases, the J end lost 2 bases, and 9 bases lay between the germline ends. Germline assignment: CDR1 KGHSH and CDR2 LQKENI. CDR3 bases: TGTGCCAGCTCACCAGGCGGACAGCAAGAGACCCAGTACTTC. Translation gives CASSPGGQQETQYF.

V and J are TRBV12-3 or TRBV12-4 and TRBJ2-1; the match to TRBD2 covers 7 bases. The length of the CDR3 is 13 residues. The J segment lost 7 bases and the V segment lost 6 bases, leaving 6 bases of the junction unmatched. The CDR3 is CASSSGGANEQFF. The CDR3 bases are TGTGCCAGCAGCTCGGGGGGTGCGAATGAGCAGTTCTTC.